These T cell receptor beta chains were read from a single sample in a study of memory CD4+ T cells and cytomegalovirus serostatus. Sequencing was performed with immunoSEQ multiplex PCR; in TCRdb, only in-frame clones are kept and a portion is missing. The sample records over 50,000 clones, around 78% being singletons. Specimen: memory CD4+ T cells from blood. These receptors originate from an adult in good health and CMV-seronegative. The CDR3 runs from the conserved cysteine through the conserved F or W. A D gene is named only where the DNA matches it firmly.

CDR3aa,j_gene,d_gene,v_gene
CASARSQAGQGDTQYF,TRBJ2-3,TRBD1,TRBV4-1
CASSLAGGRNIQYF,TRBJ2-4,-,TRBV5-4
CASSPRALATEAFF,TRBJ1-1,-,TRBV4-1
CASARLAGVDEQYF,TRBJ2-7,TRBD2,TRBV6-1
CASSWSGNEQFF,TRBJ2-1,-,TRBV9
CASRVHPGSGEQYF,TRBJ2-7,-,TRBV6-5
CASSPDRGAEKLFF,TRBJ1-4,TRBD1,TRBV4-1
CASSLVGTENTEAFF,TRBJ1-1,TRBD1,TRBV11-3
CASRQGSRVRAFF,TRBJ1-1,-,TRBV2
CASRNRDLANYGYTF,TRBJ1-2,-,TRBV7-2
CASSLGTGYFEEQYF,TRBJ2-7,-,TRBV5-8
CASSLAPYNEQFF,TRBJ2-1,-,TRBV27
CASSLERDGKNIQYF,TRBJ2-4,-,TRBV11-2
CAISESGQGFSAFF,TRBJ1-1,TRBD1,TRBV10-3
CASSPPRHRGRLDTQYF,TRBJ2-3,TRBD1,TRBV5-4
CASSRQGQTYEQYF,TRBJ2-7,TRBD1,TRBV28
CASSPSMNTEAFF,TRBJ1-1,-,TRBV28
CASSTAQGGFSNQPQHF,TRBJ1-5,-,TRBV19
CASHPTWTGSPFGYTF,TRBJ1-2,TRBD1,TRBV28
CASSLAAGMTEAFF,TRBJ1-1,-,TRBV28
CASSKGQGGSPLHF,TRBJ1-6,TRBD1,TRBV6-6
CASYYIGVGEAFF,TRBJ1-1,-,TRBV5-6
CASSQEGGYGYTF,TRBJ1-2,-,TRBV16
CASSSGAGGTGGTDTQYF,TRBJ2-3,TRBD1,TRBV11-2
CASSQQWGGNTEAFF,TRBJ1-1,-,TRBV4-3
CASSPRDTYNEQFF,TRBJ2-1,-,TRBV18
CASRVAPSTDTQYF,TRBJ2-3,-,TRBV5-1
CASSVEGVTDTQYF,TRBJ2-3,-,TRBV9
CASSYRQGASGYTF,TRBJ1-2,TRBD1,TRBV6-5
CATAWGQGNRNQPQHF,TRBJ1-5,TRBD1,TRBV28
CASSQDHPTDTQYF,TRBJ2-3,-,TRBV4-2
CASSLYRTGELFF,TRBJ2-2,-,TRBV7-2
CASSEGGTTGELFF,TRBJ2-2,-,TRBV2
CASSPDRGADTQYF,TRBJ2-3,TRBD1,TRBV2
CASSFGVPRTGNEQYF,TRBJ2-7,TRBD1,TRBV5-5
CASVSDRGGTEAFF,TRBJ1-1,TRBD1,TRBV27
CASSLSPSTDTQYF,TRBJ2-3,-,TRBV9
CASSWGQGNAETQYF,TRBJ2-5,TRBD1,TRBV2
CASSQPWDRGRDTQYF,TRBJ2-3,TRBD1,TRBV14
CASSYRGGGYQPQHF,TRBJ1-5,-,TRBV6-6
CASSTTGMREKLFF,TRBJ1-4,-,TRBV4-2
CAGGAMGVETQYF,TRBJ2-5,-,TRBV2
CASSQATGGFDGYTF,TRBJ1-2,TRBD1,TRBV4-2
CASSGGEYGNQPQHF,TRBJ1-5,-,TRBV19
CASSLIGAGAWKETQYF,TRBJ2-5,-,TRBV7-3